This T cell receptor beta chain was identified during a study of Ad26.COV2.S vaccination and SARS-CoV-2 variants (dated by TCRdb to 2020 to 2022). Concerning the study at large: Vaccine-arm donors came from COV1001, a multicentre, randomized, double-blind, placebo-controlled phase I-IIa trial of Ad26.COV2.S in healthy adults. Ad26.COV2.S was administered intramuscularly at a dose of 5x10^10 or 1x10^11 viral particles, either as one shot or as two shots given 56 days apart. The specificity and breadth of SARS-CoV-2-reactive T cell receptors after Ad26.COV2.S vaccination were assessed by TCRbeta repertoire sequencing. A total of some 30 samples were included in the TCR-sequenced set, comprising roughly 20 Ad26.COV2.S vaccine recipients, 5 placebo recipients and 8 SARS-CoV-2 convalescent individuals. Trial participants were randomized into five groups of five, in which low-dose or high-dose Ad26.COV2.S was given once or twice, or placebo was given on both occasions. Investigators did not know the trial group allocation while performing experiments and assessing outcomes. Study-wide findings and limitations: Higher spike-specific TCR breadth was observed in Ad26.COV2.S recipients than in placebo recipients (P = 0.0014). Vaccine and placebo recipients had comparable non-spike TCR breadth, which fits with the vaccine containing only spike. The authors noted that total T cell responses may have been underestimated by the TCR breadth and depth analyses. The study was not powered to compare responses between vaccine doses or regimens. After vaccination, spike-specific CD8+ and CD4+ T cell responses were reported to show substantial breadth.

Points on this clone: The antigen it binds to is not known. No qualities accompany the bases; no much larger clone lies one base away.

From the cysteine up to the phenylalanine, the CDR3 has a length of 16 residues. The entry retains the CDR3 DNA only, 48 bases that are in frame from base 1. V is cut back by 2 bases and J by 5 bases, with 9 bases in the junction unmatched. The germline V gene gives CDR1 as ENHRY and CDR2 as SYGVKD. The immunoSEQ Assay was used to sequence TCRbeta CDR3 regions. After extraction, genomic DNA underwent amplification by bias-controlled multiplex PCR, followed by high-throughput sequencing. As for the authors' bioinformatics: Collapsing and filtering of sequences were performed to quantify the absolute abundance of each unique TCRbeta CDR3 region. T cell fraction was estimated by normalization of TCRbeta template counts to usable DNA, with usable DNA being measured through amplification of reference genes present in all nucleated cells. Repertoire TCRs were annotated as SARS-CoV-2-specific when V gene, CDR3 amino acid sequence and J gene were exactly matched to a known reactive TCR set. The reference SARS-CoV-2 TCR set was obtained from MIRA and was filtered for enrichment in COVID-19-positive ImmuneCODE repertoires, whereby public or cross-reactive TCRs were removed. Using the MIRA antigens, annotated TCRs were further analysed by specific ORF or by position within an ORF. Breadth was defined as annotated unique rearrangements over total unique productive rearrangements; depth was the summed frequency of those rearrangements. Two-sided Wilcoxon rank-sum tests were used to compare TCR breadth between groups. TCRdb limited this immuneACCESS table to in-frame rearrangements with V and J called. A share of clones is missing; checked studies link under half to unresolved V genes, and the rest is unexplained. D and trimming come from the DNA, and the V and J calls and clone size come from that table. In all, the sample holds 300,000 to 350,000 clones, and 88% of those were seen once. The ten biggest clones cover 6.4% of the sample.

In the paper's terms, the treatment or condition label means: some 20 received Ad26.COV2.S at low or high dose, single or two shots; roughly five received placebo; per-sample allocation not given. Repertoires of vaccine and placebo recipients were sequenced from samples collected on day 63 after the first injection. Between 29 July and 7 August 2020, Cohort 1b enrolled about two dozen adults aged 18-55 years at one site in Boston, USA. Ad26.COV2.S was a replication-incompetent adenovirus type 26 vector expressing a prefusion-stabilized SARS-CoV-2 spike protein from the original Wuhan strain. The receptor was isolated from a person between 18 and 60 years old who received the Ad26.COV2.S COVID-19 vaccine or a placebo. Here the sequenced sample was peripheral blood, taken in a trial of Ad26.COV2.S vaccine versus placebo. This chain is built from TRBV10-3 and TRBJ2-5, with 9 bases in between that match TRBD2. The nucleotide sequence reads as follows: TGTGCCATCAGTGAGCGAATTGCGGGAGGGGGGGAGACCCAGTACTTC. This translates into CAISERIAGGGETQYF.